These 28 T cell receptor beta chains were all obtained from the same sample, sequenced in a study of monozygotic twins with inflammatory bowel disease. TCRdb re-called the 5' RACE reads and shows each CDR3 protein once, DNA omitted. This sample carries about 300,000 distinct CDR3 sequences, with roughly 5.2% going to the ten biggest clones. The sample taken for sequencing was blood. Receptors originate from a human donor with ulcerative colitis or Crohn's disease, or a healthy co-twin of an affected twin (not recorded which).

V and J are TRBV10-2 and TRBJ2-7; TCRdb's D call of TRBD2 is untestable without DNA. The CDR3 length is 14 residues. CDR1 WSHSY and CDR2 SAAADI come from the germline V gene. The CDR3 reads CASSALGGGREQYF.

This chain connects TRBV12-3 or TRBV12-4 to TRBJ1-5; TCRdb's D call of TRBD1 is untestable without DNA. This CDR3 spans 14 amino acids. This CDR3 reads CASSLSGGDQPQHF.

The V gene is TRBV3-1, the J gene TRBJ2-1; TCRdb designates TRBD2, a call that cannot be tested without DNA. This CDR3 region has 16 residues. CDR1 is LGHDT, CDR2 YNNKEL, per germline (reference sequence). This CDR3 reads CASSHSGTSGYNEQFF.

This rearrangement joins TRBV6-2 or TRBV6-3 to TRBJ2-7; there is no DNA to check the TCRdb D call of TRBD1. Germline V gene lookup returns CDR1 MNHEY and CDR2 SVGEGT. The length of the CDR3 is 15 residues. CDR3: CASSYSTRRGYEQYF.

This rearrangement joins TRBV20-1 to TRBJ2-2; TCRdb gives TRBD2 as the D gene, but with no DNA this cannot be confirmed. CDR1 is DFQATT, CDR2 SNEGSKA, per germline (reference sequence). The CDR3 has 13 residues. This CDR3 reads CSAWRVNTGELFF.

J is TRBJ2-5 and V is TRBV5-1; TCRdb picks TRBD1, but there is no DNA to check that call. The germline gives CDR1 SGHRS, CDR2 YFSETQ. There are 15 residues in the CDR3. CDR3 sequence reads: CASSLPTGGLETQYF.

The chain carries TRBV6-1 and TRBJ1-2; with no DNA, the TCRdb D assignment of TRBD1 cannot be verified. The CDR3 is made up of 15 amino acids. CDR1 and CDR2 (germline): MNHNS, SASEGT. The CDR3 protein is CASSRTASSNYGYTF.

This chain connects TRBV7-8 to TRBJ2-2; there is no DNA to check the TCRdb D call of TRBD1. Per germline, CDR1 SGHVS and CDR2 FQNEAQ. The CDR3 is 15 amino acids. The CDR3 region is CASSGHRANTGELFF.

V is TRBV5-1 and J is TRBJ2-2; TCRdb outputs TRBD2, but without DNA this stays unchecked. The CDR3 runs to 16 residues. The germline gives CDR1 SGHRS, CDR2 YFSETQ. CDR3 residues: CASQMTSGSNTGEQFF.

The CDR3 sequence is CASKIRTGGGGDTQYF. The V and J genes are TRBV10-2 and TRBJ2-3; without DNA, the TCRdb call of TRBD1 cannot be checked. The CDR3 loop spans 16 amino acids. CDR1 and CDR2 (germline): WSHSY, SAAADI.

This chain links TRBV5-6 with TRBJ2-1; TCRdb gives TRBD2 as the D gene, but with no DNA this cannot be confirmed. The CDR3 extends over 12 amino acids. Per the germline V gene, CDR1 is SGHDT and CDR2 is YYEEEE. CDR3 amino acids: CASSLVSGKQFF.

The chain uses TRBV12-5 and TRBJ2-3; TCRdb outputs TRBD1, but without DNA this stays unchecked. Germline CDR1 is LGHNT and CDR2 is FRNRAP. The CDR3 sequence is 14 residues long. CDR3 sequence reads: CASGLQGLADTQYF.

The chain carries TRBV10-3 and TRBJ2-2; TCRdb's assignment of TRBD1 cannot be checked, as there is no DNA. Germline CDR1 reads ENHRY; CDR2 reads SYGVKD. The CDR3 extends over 15 amino acids. The CDR3 loop is CAVLMSILNTGELFF.

The chain recombines TRBV7-9 with TRBJ1-2. This CDR3 is 13 amino acids long. The germline V gene encodes CDR1 SEHNR and CDR2 FQNEAQ (reference sequence). CDR3 loop: CASSSTWVNGYTF.

This CDR3 reads CATSDPWEIGTDTQYF. The chain combines TRBV24-1 with TRBJ2-3; there is no DNA to check the TCRdb D call of TRBD2. Germline loops: CDR1 KGHDR, CDR2 SFDVKD. The CDR3 is made up of 16 amino acids.

This chain joins TRBV5-4 and TRBJ2-1; without DNA, the TCRdb call of TRBD1 cannot be checked. The CDR3 is made up of 14 amino acids. Germline V gene sequence: CDR1 SGHNT, CDR2 YYREEE (reference sequence). The CDR3 loop is CASSLDSGLSEQFF.

The chain uses TRBV6-2 or TRBV6-3 and TRBJ2-1. Germline V gene lookup returns CDR1 MNHEY and CDR2 SVGEGT. There are 16 residues in the CDR3. CDR3 sequence: CASSPQMRSSYNEQFF.

The V and J genes are TRBV14 and TRBJ2-2; TCRdb designates TRBD1, a call that cannot be tested without DNA. This CDR3 is 16 amino acids long. Looked up from germline, CDR1 is SGHDN and CDR2 is FVKESK. The CDR3 sequence: CASSQEIRTGKGELFF. The full variable domain, with the rest looked up from reference TRBV14 and TRBJ2-2, is EAGVTQFPSHSVIEKGQTVTLRCDPISGHDNLYWYRRVMGKEIKFLLHFVKESKQDESGMPNNRFLAERTGGTYSTLKVQPAELEDSGVYFCASSQEIRTGKGELFFGEGSRLTVL.

The J gene is TRBJ1-1, the V gene TRBV30. CDR1 and CDR2 (germline): GTSNPN, SVGIG (reference sequence). This CDR3 contains 11 residues. CDR3 region: CAWSAWTEAFF.

The chain links TRBV6-5 to TRBJ2-7; TCRdb's assignment of TRBD1 cannot be checked, as there is no DNA. The CDR3 loop spans 14 amino acids. Germline CDR1 MNHEY, CDR2 SVGAGI. The CDR3 protein is CASSYGGFTGEQYF.

The rearrangement joins TRBV9 to TRBJ2-1; absent DNA, TCRdb's TRBD1 call cannot be checked. Germline CDR1 is SGDLS and CDR2 is YYNGEE. The CDR3 consists of 14 residues. The CDR3 loop reads CASSVTPGVPEQFF.

The chain carries TRBV19 and TRBJ1-5. Looked up from germline, CDR1 is LNHDA and CDR2 is SQIVND (reference sequence). This CDR3 has 15 amino acids. CDR3 region: CASRTDRGFNQPQHF.

The chain employs TRBV29-1 and TRBJ2-1; TCRdb gives TRBD1 as the D gene, but with no DNA this cannot be confirmed. Looked up from germline, CDR1 is SQVTM and CDR2 is ANQGSEA. This CDR3 has 14 amino acids. This CDR3 reads CSVETGRGYNEQFF.

J is TRBJ1-5 and V is TRBV15; the D gene TCRdb calls, TRBD1, cannot be checked with no DNA. The CDR3 extends over 17 amino acids. Germline-derived CDR1 and CDR2 are LNHNV and YYDKDF (reference sequence). The CDR3 here is CATSRDGRGGLGQPQHF.

V gene TRBV6-1 combines with J gene TRBJ1-3; there is no DNA to check the TCRdb D call of TRBD1. CDR1 MNHNS and CDR2 SASEGT come from the germline V gene. The CDR3 totals 15 residues. The CDR3 is CASRGEITSGNTIYF.

The chain carries TRBV28 and TRBJ2-7; TCRdb proposes TRBD1, but this gene call is untestable without DNA. Germline V gives CDR1 MDHEN, CDR2 SYDVKM. The CDR3 is 16 amino acids. CDR3 sequence reads: CASSLWLQGGGYEQYF.

The CDR3 sequence: CASSQEDGGRREQYF. The chain joins TRBV4-3 to TRBJ2-7. The germline gives CDR1 LGHNA, CDR2 YSLEER. The length of the CDR3 is 15 residues.

The CDR3 protein is CASSTRGGANVLTF. The chain has TRBV7-2 and TRBJ2-6; with no DNA, the TCRdb D assignment of TRBD1 cannot be verified. This CDR3 comprises 14 residues. Germline CDR1 is SGHTA and CDR2 is FQGNSA.